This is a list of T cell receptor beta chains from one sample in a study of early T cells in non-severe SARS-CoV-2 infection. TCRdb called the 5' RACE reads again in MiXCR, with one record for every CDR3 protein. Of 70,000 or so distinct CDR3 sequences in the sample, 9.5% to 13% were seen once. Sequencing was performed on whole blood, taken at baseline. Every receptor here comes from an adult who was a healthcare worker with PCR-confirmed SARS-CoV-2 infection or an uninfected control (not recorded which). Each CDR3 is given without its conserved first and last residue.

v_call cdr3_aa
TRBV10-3 AISGGSDQETQY
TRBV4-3 ASSQDLGNYGYT
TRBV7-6 ASSSSGGQGIYEQY
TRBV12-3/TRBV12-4 ASSSGLRAF
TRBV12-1 ASSPLGRYYTGELF
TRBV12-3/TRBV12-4 ASSPSGGHRNEQF
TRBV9 ASSVMGVGETQY
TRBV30 AWNPGSNYGYT
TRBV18 ASSVDWDRVGTDTQY
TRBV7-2 ASSPGLNTEAF
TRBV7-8 ASSRRQGANEQY
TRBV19 ASSTIAGDITGELF
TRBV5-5 ASSLSGSTGNQPQH
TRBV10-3 AISEGQVGFGQF
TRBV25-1 ASSAQGYEQY
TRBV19 ATREKNTIGELF
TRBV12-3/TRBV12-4 ASLLGRPNTEAF
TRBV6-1 ASKQREAF
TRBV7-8 ASRFEMEQETQY
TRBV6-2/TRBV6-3 ASRTETGNYGYT
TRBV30 AWARDRVTGELF
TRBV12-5 ASGLVGKGGTDTQY
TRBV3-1 ASSQGGSNTDTQY
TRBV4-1 ASSHLWKLADTQY
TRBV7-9 ASSLDRVELDIQY
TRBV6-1 ASSVQGAQETQY
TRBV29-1 SAGYSQNYEQY
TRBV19 ASGGPQGRTDTQY
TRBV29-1 SVDYGLPGYEQY
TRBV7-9 ASSASAPGAGYT
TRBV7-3 ASSLSQGGTGELF
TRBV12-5 AGGGQGGEQY
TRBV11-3 ASSSGLAGRDTQY
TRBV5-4 AGLQGGTDTQY
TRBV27 ASSSTSGGMNEQY
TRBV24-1 ATSDSPTGPWNSPLH
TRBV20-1 SASSGGFAYEQY
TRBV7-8 ASSPRRSQETQY
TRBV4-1 ASRFPGTGYGYT
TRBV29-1 SVEGLRGTDTQY
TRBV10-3 ASKQGATDTQY
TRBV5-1 ASSLVGTQETQY
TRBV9 ASSVAGDGTGELF
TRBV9 ASSGGTAESGFYEQY
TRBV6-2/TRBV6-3 ASSGGRGTHIPYEQY
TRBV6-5 ASSQPGGQSYEQY
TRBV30 AWSAGQGAREQY
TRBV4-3 ASSQRLNTEAF
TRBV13 ASSLAWQGKSEQY
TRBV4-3 ASSQDLGATYGYT
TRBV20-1 SARAGGIEAF
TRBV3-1 ASSHGRARLDEQF
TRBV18 ASSPRGGDNEQF
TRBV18 ASSLGQGQVNEQF
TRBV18 ASSPNAGGRTEAF
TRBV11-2 ASSPQGMYAEAF
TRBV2 AGKPYYPEQY
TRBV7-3 ASKQEDGTDTQY
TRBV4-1 ASRWTGVDGELF
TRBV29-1 SVEDLLESGQGGTDTQY